The rows below give T cell receptor beta chains drawn from one sample of a study of cytomegalovirus exposure and HLA in healthy donors. Method: immunoSEQ multiplex PCR; TCRdb's copy keeps in-frame clones and lacks some. The sample lists 150,000 to 200,000 clones; around 77% were seen once. Source material: PBMCs. These receptors were obtained from a woman aged 25 to 39 in good health and CMV-seronegative. CDR3s include the opening cysteine and the closing phenylalanine or tryptophan. A D gene is named only where the DNA matches it firmly.

.	TRBV2	TRBJ1-2	CASRYQGSNYGYTF
.	TRBV15	TRBJ1-5	CATSESGASDQPQHF
.	TRBV5-1	TRBJ1-1	CASSLTTDMNTEAFF
TRBD1	TRBV7-3	TRBJ2-2	CASSSRGRGTGELFF
.	TRBV4-3	TRBJ2-1	CASSQDPGVGGNEQFF
TRBD2	TRBV27	TRBJ2-3	CASSTKGLANTDTQYF
TRBD2	TRBV4-2	TRBJ2-3	CASSPLARGESTDTQYF
.	TRBV6-5	TRBJ2-1	CASSYSPVLRVNEQFF
.	TRBV5-1	TRBJ2-7	CASSPRTRGGDEQYF
.	TRBV21-1	TRBJ2-7	CASSPQRAIRVTPRRWYYEQYF
TRBD2	TRBV28	TRBJ2-1	CASNYSWREAVDEQFF
TRBD2	TRBV5-1	TRBJ2-7	CASSLGGLAGGRSYEQYF
TRBD2	TRBV5-1	TRBJ2-3	CASSLALSGLSSTDTQYF
.	TRBV11-2	TRBJ2-7	CASSLVLGPSSYEQYF
TRBD1	TRBV6-1	TRBJ2-7	CASSPRQGANYEQYF
.	TRBV9	TRBJ2-3	CASSVVSGGTDTQYF
TRBD2	TRBV7-9	TRBJ2-2	CASSALARNQNTGELFF
TRBD1	TRBV18	TRBJ1-2	CASSPQTGDGYTF
.	TRBV23-1	TRBJ2-2	CASSRGPDSTGELFF
.	TRBV7-9	TRBJ2-7	CASSLGGRAYEQYF
TRBD2	TRBV9	TRBJ2-2	CASSVGGTSVTGELFF